One and the same sample provided the 6 T cell receptor beta chains below, sequenced in a study of T cells in localized non-small cell lung cancer. Here immunoSEQ multiplex PCR was the method, and the copy in TCRdb shows in-frame clones only, minus some. This table holds 45,000 to 70,000 clones, 70% to 90% found once. The sample was peripheral blood, taken before any cancer treatment. The receptors originated from a woman aged 35-70 years with stage I lung adenocarcinoma.

The CDR3 DNA follows: TGTGCCAGCAGCCTGAGGGACAGCGGGCCTCGCGAGCAGTACTTC. Its protein is CASSLRDSGPREQYF. The chain carries TRBV7-9 and TRBJ2-7, with D maybe TRBD1 (7 bases). The germline V gene has CDR1 SEHNR and CDR2 FQNEAQ (reference sequence). V lost 5 bases and J lost 6, with 20 bases in between. The CDR3 covers 15 residues.

The chain uses TRBV5-4 and TRBJ1-2; D might be TRBD1 (6 bases). Germline-derived CDR1 and CDR2 are SGHNT and YYREEE (reference sequence). The V gene lost 0 bases and the J gene lost 3 bases, with 12 bases spanning the gap. The length of the CDR3 is 15 residues. The CDR3 nucleotides are TGTGCCAGCAGCTTGGGTTTGGACAGATACTATGGCTACACCTTC. Its translation: CASSLGLDRYYGYTF.

This clone was picked up a small number of times. The chain employs TRBV29-1 and TRBJ2-7; 8 bases are shared with TRBD1. V dropped 5 bases and J dropped 3; count of bases not matched to a gene: 6. Germline assignment: CDR1 SQVTM and CDR2 ANQGSEA. The CDR3 spans 13 residues. DNA for the CDR3: TGCAGCGTTTCAGGGGGCAAGGGCTACGAGCAGTACTTC. Its translation: CSVSGGKGYEQYF.

The V gene is TRBV5-1, the J gene TRBJ2-7, with 9 nucleotides matching TRBD1. Germline loops: CDR1 SGHRS, CDR2 YFSETQ. The CDR3 length is 15 residues. Losses at the gene ends were 3 bases for V and 4 bases for J; bases not matched to a gene: 8. Here the CDR3 reads CASSSAGTGLYEQYF. In DNA form, the CDR3 reads TGCGCCAGCAGCTCGGCCGGGACAGGGCTGTACGAGCAGTACTTC.

This chain connects TRBV10-3 to TRBJ2-5; TRBD1 agrees at 7 bases. CDR1 is ENHRY, CDR2 SYGVKD, per germline. The CDR3 length is 13 residues. The V and J ends lost 11 bases and 2 bases, in that order; junction bases with no gene match: 8. CDR3 amino acids: CASRKGAQETQYF. CDR3 DNA: TGTGCCTCTAGGAAGGGGGCTCAAGAGACCCAGTACTTC.

This chain joins TRBV7-9 and TRBJ2-1, with TRBD2 identical over 11 bases. This CDR3 comprises 15 residues. V shed 2 bases, J shed 6 bases, and the junction held 3 bases outside the gene matches. Germline assignment: CDR1 SEHNR and CDR2 FQNEAQ (reference sequence). CDR3 amino acids: CASSLLAGGFNEQFF. In DNA, the CDR3 is TGTGCCAGCAGCTTATTAGCGGGGGGGTTCAATGAGCAGTTCTTC. The complete variable domain, with remaining parts taken from reference TRBV7-9 and TRBJ2-1, reads DTGVSQNPRHKITKRGQNVTFRCDPISEHNRLYWYRQTLGQGPEFLTYFQNEAQLEKSRLLSDRFSAERPKGSFSTLEIQRTEQGDSAMYLCASSLLAGGFNEQFFGPGTRLTVL.